This T cell receptor beta chain emerged from a study of neurological immune-mediated disorders. Whole-study findings and limits: Patients with HTLV-1-associated myelopathy showed the most TCR clonal expansion. Those with multiple sclerosis showed the least, falling below healthy controls.

In regard to this clonotype: What it binds is unknown. Given a much more abundant clone one base away, this may be a read error.

V shed 7 bases and J shed 5 bases, with 13 bases lying between them. The CDR3 spans 12 residues. The germline gives CDR1 SQVTM, CDR2 ANQGSEA. Per sequencing run, 15-18 subjects together gave over 190 million TCR-beta sequences. TCRdb re-derived calls from the 5' RACE reads in MiXCR, one entry per CDR3 protein. The data hold 20,000 to 30,000 distinct CDR3 sequences, with 6.5% to 8.5% observed a single time. The TCR sequence derives from a middle-aged woman in good health. Material: PBMCs. The genes are TRBV29-1 and TRBJ2-3; possible D gene TRBD2, 6 bases. The CDR3 sequence is CSGRGIVDTQYF. The CDR3, as DNA: TGCAGCGGACGGGGGATCGTAGATACGCAGTATTTT.